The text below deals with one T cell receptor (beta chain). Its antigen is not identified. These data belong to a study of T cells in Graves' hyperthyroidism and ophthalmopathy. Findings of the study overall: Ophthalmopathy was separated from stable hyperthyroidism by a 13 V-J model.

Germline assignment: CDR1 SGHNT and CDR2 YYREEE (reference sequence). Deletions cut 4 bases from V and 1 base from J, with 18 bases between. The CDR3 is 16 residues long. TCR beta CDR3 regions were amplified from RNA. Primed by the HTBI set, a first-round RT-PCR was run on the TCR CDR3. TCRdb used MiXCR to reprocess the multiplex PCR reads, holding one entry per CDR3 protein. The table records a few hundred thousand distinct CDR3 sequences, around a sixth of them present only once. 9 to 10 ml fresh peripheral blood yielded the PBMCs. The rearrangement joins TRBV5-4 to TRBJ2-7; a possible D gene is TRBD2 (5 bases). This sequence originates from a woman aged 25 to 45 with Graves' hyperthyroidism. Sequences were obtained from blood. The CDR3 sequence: CASSLRGAGLSYEQYF. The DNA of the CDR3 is TGTGCCAGCAGCCTCCGCGGCGCGGGCCTATCCTACGAGCAGTACTTC.